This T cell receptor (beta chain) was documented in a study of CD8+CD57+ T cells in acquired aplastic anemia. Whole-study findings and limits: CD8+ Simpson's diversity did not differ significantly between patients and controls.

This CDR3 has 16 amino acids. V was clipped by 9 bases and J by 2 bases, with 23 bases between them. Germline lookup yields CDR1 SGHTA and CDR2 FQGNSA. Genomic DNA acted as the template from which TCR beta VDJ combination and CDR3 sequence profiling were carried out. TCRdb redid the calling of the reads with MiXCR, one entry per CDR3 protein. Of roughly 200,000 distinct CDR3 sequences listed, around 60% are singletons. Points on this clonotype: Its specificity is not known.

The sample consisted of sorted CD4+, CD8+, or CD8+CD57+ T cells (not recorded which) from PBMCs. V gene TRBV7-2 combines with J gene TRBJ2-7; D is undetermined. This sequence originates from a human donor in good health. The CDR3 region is CASNPSGRRTAYEQYF. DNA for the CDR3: TGTGCCAGTAACCCCTCCGGACGAAGAACGGCCTACGAGCAGTACTTC.